This note documents a single T cell receptor beta chain sequence. This sample stems from a study of T cells after somatic rescue of genetic block. V was clipped by 8 bases and J by 2 bases; unmatched bases: 5. This CDR3 has 14 amino acids. Germline V CDR1 and CDR2: LNHDA, SQIVND (reference sequence). The protocol was immunoSEQ multiplex PCR, while the TCRdb copy is restricted to in-frame clones and leaves out a portion. The data contain around 57,000 clones, approximately 96% of them singletons. The sequenced sample consisted of peripheral blood mononuclear cells (PBMCs). The gene calls are TRBV19 and TRBJ2-1, with TRBD1 identical over 8 bases. The TCR was taken from a child less than two years old. This chain's CDR3 is CASSNRGAYNEQFF. For the CDR3, the DNA is TGTGCCAGTTCAAACAGGGGGGCCTACAATGAGCAGTTCTTC.